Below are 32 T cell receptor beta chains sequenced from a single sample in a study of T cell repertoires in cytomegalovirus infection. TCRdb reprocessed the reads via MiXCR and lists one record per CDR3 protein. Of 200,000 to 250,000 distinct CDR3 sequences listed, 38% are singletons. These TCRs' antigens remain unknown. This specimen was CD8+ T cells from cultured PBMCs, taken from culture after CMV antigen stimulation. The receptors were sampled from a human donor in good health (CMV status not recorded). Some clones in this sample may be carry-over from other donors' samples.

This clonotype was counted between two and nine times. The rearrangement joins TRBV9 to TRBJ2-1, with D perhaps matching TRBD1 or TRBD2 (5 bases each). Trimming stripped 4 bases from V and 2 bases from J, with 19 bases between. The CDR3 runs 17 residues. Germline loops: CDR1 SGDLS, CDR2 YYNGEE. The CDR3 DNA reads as TGTGCCAGCAGCCCCCGGGACCCAGGTAGCGCCTACAATGAGCAGTTCTTC. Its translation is CASSPRDPGSAYNEQFF.

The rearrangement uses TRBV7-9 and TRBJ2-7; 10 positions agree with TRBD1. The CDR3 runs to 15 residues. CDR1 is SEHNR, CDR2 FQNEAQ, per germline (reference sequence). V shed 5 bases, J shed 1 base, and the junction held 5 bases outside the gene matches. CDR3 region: CASSRGQGNSYEQYF. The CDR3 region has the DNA TGTGCCAGCAGCCGGGGACAGGGGAATTCCTACGAGCAGTACTTC.

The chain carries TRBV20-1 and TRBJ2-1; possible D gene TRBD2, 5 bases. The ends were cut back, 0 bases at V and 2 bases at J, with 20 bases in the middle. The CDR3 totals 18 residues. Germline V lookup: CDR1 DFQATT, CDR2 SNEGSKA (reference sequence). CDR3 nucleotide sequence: TGCAGTGCTAGAGATTCGGTCCTAGCCTTAACGGCCTACAATGAGCAGTTCTTC. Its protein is CSARDSVLALTAYNEQFF.

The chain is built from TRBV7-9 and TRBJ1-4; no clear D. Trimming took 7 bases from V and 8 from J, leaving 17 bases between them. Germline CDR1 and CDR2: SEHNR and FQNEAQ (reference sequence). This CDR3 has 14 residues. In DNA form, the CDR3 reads TGTGCCAGCACCCCGGATTCCCTCTCGGAAAAACTGTTTTTT. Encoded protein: CASTPDSLSEKLFF.

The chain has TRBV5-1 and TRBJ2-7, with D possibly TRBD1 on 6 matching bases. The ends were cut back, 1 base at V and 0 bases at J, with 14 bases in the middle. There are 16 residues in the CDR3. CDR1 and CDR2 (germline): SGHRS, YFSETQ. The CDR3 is CASSLKVGQASYEQYF. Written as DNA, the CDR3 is TGCGCCAGCAGCTTGAAAGTGGGACAAGCCTCCTACGAGCAGTACTTC.

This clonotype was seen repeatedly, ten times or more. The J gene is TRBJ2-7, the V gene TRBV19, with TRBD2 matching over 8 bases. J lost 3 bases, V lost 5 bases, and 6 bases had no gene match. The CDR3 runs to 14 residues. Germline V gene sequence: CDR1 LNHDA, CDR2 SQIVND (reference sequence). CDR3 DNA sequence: TGTGCCAGTAGTCCCCTCAGCGGGAGCTACGAGCAGTACTTC. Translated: CASSPLSGSYEQYF. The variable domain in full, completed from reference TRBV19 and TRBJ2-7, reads DGGITQSPKYLFRKEGQNVTLSCEQNLNHDAMYWYRQDPGQGLRLIYYSQIVNDFQKGDIAEGYSVSREKKESFPLTVTSAQKNPTAFYLCASSPLSGSYEQYFGPGTRLTVT.

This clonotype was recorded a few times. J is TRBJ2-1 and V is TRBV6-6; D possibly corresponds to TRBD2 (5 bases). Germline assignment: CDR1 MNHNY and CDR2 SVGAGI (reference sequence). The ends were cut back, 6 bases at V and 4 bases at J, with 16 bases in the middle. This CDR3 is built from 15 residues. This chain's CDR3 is CASSSLRAPYNEQFF. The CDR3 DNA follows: TGTGCCAGCAGCTCACTGAGGGCACCGTACAATGAGCAGTTCTTC.

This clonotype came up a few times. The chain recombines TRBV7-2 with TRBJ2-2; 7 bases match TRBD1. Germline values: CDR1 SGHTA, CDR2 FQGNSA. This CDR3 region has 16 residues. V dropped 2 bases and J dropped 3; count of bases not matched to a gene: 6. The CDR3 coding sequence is TGTGCCAGCAGCTTAAGGGACAGAGCGTACACCGGGGAGCTGTTTTTT. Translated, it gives CASSLRDRAYTGELFF.

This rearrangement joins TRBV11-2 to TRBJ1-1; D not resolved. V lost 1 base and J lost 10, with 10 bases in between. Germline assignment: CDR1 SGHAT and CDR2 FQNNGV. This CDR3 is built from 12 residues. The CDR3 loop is CASSLGPGSAFF. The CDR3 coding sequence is TGTGCCAGCAGCTTAGGCCCCGGATCAGCTTTCTTT.

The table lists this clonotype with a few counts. The CDR3 protein is CASSGRTGLGANVLTF. The CDR3 DNA follows: TGTGCCAGCAGCGGCCGCACAGGGCTTGGGGCCAACGTCCTGACTTTC. This chain joins TRBV9 and TRBJ2-6; a weak D match, TRBD1 (6 bases). Germline V gene sequence: CDR1 SGDLS, CDR2 YYNGEE. The CDR3 consists of 16 residues. Trimming left V 3 bases short and J 3 bases short, with 13 bases between.

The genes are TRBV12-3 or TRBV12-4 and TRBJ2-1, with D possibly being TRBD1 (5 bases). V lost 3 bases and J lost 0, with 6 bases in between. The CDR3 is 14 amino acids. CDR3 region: CASSLTDSYNEQFF. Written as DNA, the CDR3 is TGTGCCAGCAGTTTGACAGACTCCTACAATGAGCAGTTCTTC.

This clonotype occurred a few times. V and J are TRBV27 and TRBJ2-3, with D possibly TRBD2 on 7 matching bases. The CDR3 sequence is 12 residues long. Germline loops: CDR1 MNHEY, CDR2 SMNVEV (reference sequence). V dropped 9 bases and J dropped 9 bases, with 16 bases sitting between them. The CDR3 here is CASYLRGGTQYF. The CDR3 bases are TGTGCCAGTTATCTTCGCGGGGGCACGCAGTATTTT.

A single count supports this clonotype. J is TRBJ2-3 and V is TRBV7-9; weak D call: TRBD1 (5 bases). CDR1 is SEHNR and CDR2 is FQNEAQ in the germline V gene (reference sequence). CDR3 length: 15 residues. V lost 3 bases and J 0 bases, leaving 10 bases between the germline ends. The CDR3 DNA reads TGTGCCAGCAGCTTTGGGGCACTTAGCACAGATACGCAGTATTTT. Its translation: CASSFGALSTDTQYF.

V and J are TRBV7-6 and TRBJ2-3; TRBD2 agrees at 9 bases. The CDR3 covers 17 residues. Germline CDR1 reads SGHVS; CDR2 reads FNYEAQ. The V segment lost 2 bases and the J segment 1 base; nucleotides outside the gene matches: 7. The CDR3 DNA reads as TGTGCCAGCAGCTTAAGGAAATTAGCGGGAGGCACAGATACGCAGTATTTT. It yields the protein CASSLRKLAGGTDTQYF. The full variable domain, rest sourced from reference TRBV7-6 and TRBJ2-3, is GAGVSQSPRYKVTKRGQDVALRCDPISGHVSLYWYRQALGQGPEFLTYFNYEAQQDKSGLPNDRFSAERPEGSISTLTIQRTEQRDSAMYRCASSLRKLAGGTDTQYFGPGTRLTVL.

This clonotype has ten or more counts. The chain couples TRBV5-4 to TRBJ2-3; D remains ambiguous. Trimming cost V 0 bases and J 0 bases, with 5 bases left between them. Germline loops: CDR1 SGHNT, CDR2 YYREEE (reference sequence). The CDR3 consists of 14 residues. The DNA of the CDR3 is TGTGCCAGCAGCTTGGGCGGTAGCACAGATACGCAGTATTTT. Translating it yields CASSLGGSTDTQYF.

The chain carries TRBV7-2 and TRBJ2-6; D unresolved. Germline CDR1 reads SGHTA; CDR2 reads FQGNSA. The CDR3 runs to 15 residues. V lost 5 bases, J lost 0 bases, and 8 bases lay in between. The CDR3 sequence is CASSEEHSGANVLTF. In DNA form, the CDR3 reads TGTGCCAGCAGCGAGGAACACTCTGGGGCCAACGTCCTGACTTTC.

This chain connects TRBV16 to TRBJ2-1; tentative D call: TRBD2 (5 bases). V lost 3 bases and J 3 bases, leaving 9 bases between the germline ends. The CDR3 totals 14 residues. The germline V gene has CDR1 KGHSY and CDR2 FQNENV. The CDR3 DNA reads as TGTGCCAGCAGCCAGGGAGAGGGCTACAATGAGCAGTTCTTC. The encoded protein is CASSQGEGYNEQFF.

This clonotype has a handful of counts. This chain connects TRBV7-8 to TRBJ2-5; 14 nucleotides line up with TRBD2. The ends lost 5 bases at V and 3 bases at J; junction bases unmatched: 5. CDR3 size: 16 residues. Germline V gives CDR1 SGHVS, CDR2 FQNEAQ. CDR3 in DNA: TGTGCCAGCAGCCGGGGACTAGCGGGAGTTGAAGAGACCCAGTACTTC. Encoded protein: CASSRGLAGVEETQYF.

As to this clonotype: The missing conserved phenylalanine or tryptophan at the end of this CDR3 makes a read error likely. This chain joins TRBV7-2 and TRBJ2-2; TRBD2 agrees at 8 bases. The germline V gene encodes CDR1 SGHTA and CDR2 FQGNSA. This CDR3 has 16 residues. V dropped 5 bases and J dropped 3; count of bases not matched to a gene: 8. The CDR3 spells CASSPEVAGYTGELFS. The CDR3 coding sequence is TGTGCCAGCAGCCCCGAGGTAGCGGGATACACCGGGGAGCTGTTTTCT.

CDR3 protein: CASSDLGLEETQYF. The CDR3 DNA reads as TGTGCCAGCAGTGACCTCGGACTTGAAGAGACCCAGTACTTC. The gene calls are TRBV12-3 or TRBV12-4 and TRBJ2-5; TRBD2 might be the D (5 bases). V lost 5 bases and J lost 3, with 13 bases in between. The CDR3 consists of 14 residues.

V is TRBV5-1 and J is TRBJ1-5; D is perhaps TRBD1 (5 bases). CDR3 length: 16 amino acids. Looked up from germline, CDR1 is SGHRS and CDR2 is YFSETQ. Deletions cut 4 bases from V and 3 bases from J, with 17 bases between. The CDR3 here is CASSPIPDTYNQPQHF. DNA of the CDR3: TGCGCCAGCAGCCCCATTCCGGACACTTACAATCAGCCCCAGCATTTT.

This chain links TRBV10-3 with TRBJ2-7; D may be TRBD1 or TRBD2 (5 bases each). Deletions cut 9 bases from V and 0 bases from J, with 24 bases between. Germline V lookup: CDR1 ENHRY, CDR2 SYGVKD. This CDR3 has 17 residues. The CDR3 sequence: CAIRTLSSGTASYEQYF. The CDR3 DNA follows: TGTGCCATAAGAACACTCTCGTCCGGGACGGCCTCCTACGAGCAGTACTTC.

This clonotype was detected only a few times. CDR3 in amino acids: CASTTTANFEAFF. CDR3 nucleotides: TGTGCCAGCACCACGACAGCCAATTTTGAAGCTTTCTTT. The chain is built from TRBV11-2 and TRBJ1-1; a weak D match, TRBD1 (5 bases). Trimming took off 7 bases at V and 7 bases at J, with 16 bases between the two ends. The CDR3 spans 13 residues. The germline CDR1 and CDR2 sequences are SGHAT and FQNNGV.

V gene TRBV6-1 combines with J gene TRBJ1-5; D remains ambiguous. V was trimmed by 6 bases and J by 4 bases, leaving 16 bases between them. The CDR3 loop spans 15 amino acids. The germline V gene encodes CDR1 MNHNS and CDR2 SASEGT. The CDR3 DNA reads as TGTGCCAGCAGATCCTGGCAGGAGGAGAATCAGCCCCAGCATTTT. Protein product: CASRSWQEENQPQHF.

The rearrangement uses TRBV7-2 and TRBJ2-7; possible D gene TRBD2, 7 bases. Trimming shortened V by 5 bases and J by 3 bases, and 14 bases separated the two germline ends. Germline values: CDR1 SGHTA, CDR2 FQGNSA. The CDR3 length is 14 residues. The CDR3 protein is CASSSGTLHYEQYF. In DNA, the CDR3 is TGTGCCAGCAGCAGCGGGACATTACACTACGAGCAGTACTTC.

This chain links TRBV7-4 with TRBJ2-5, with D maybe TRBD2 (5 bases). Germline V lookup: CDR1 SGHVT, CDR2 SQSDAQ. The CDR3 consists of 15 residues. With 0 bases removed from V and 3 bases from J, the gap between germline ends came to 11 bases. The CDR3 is CASSLAQTIEETQYF. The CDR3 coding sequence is TGTGCCAGCAGCTTAGCCCAGACTATTGAAGAGACCCAGTACTTC.

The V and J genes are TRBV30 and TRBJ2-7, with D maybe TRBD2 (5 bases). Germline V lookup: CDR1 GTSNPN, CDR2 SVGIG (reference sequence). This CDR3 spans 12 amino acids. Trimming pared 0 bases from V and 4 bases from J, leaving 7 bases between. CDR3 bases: TGTGCCTGGAGTGTACGGGGATACGAGCAGTACTTC. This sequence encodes CAWSVRGYEQYF.

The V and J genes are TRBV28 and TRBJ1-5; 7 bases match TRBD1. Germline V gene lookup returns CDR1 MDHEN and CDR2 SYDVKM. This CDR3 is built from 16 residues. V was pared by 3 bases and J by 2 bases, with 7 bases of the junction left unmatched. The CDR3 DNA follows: TGTGCCAGCAGTTTTACAACAGGGGACCGCAATCAGCCCCAGCATTTT. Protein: CASSFTTGDRNQPQHF.

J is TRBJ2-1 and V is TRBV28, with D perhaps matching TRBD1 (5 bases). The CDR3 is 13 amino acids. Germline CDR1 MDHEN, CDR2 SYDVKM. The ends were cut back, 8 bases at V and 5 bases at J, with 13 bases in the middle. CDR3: CASHTDTNNEQFF. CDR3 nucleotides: TGTGCCAGCCATACGGACACCAACAATGAGCAGTTCTTC.

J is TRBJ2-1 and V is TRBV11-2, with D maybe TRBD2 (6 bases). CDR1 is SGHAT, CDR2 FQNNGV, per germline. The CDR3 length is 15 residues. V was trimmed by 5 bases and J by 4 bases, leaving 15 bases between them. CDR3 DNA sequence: TGTGCCAGCAGCGAAACTAGCCTGGGATACAATGAGCAGTTCTTC. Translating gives CASSETSLGYNEQFF.

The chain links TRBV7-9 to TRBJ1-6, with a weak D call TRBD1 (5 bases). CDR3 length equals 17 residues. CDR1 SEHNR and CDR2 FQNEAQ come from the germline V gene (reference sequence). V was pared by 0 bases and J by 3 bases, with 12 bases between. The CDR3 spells CASSLAAGLDYNSPLHF. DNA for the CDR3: TGTGCCAGCAGCTTAGCGGCAGGGCTTGACTATAATTCACCCCTCCACTTT. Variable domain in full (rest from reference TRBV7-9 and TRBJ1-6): DTGVSQNPRHKITKRGQNVTFRCDPISEHNRLYWYRQTLGQGPEFLTYFQNEAQLEKSRLLSDRFSAERPKGSFSTLEIQRTEQGDSAMYLCASSLAAGLDYNSPLHFGNGTRLTVT.

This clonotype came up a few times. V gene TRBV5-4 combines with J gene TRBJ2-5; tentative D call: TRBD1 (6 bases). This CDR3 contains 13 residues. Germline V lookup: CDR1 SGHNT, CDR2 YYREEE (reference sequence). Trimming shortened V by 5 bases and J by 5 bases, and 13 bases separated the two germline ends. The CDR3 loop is CASRSGVDETQYF. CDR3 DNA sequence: TGTGCCAGCAGGTCAGGGGTTGACGAGACCCAGTACTTC. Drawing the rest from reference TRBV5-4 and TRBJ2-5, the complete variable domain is ETGVTQSPTHLIKTRGQQVTLRCSSQSGHNTVSWYQQALGQGPQFIFQYYREEENGRGNFPPRFSGLQFPNYSSELNVNALELDDSALYLCASRSGVDETQYFGPGTRLLVL.